This TCR beta chain was observed in a study of T cell responses to AZD1222 COVID-19 vaccine. Concerning this clone itself: Its antigen is still unknown.

The CDR3 is 15 amino acids. V was pared by 2 bases and J by 8 bases, with 16 bases between. Germline CDR1 and CDR2: SNHLY and FYNNEI. Profiled with immunoSEQ multiplex PCR; TCRdb holds only in-frame clones, not every one. The sample yields around 95,000 clones, roughly 90% seen once. General observations from the study: In a largely white British group with more females than males, clonal diversity was possibly underestimated. Of spike-specific TCRs, nearly half reportedly target regions left unmutated in variants. Researchers report vaccine-associated CD4 TCRs spanning spike, with dominance at 160-218 and 743-854.

Here the sequenced sample was peripheral blood, taken on day 0 of AZD1222 vaccination. This receptor was identified in an adult in good health. This chain links TRBV2 with TRBJ2-1, with D possibly TRBD2 on 5 matching bases. In DNA, the CDR3 is TGTGCCAGCAGTGAACCGCCGGGCGGGTTCCATGAGCAGTTCTTC. It is translated as CASSEPPGGFHEQFF.